This TCR beta chain is drawn from a study of blood T cell repertoires in COVID-19. In the study overall: The study drew acute and convalescent COVID-19 samples from the United States, Italy and Spain. From T cells, B-cell-depleted T cells, or PBMCs came the material, which was cDNA or gDNA.

Between the trimmed V and J ends, which lost 6 bases and 9 bases, there was a span of 18 bases. CDR1 and CDR2 (germline): MNHEY, SVGEGT. This CDR3 has 15 residues. Clones were sequenced by immunoSEQ multiplex PCR, and TCRdb holds only the in-frame ones, with some missing. The sample shows approximately 210,000 clones, about 77% of them seen only once. J is TRBJ1-6 and V is TRBV6-2 or TRBV6-3; D remains unclear. The specimen sequenced was PBMCs or T cells enriched from blood (not recorded which). This TCR came from a woman between 50 and 59 years old with acute COVID-19. CDR3 sequence: CASSSSGIETSPLHF. The CDR3 bases are TGTGCCAGCAGCTCCAGCGGGATTGAGACTTCACCCCTCCACTTT.